A single TCR beta chain is shown here with its context. This specimen comes from a study of blood T cell repertoires in COVID-19. About the study: There were acute and convalescent COVID-19 samples, and they came from the United States, Italy and Spain. The analysed material was cDNA or gDNA that came from T cells, B-cell-depleted T cells, or PBMCs.

In the original workflow: Quantification of nucleated cells was approximated via reference gene primer amplification. Only in-frame clones appear in the TCRdb table, and some are missing; sequencing was by immunoSEQ multiplex PCR. V, J and clone size reflect that table, while D and trimming were determined from the DNA. Seen here are roughly 200,000 clones, about nine tenths observed once, and the top ten hold around 1.5%. Looked up from germline, CDR1 is MNHNS and CDR2 is SASEGT. V lost 0 bases, J lost 7 bases, and 12 bases lay in between. The CDR3 is made up of 14 amino acids. The specimen was peripheral blood. The rearrangement links TRBV6-1 to TRBJ1-2, with a weak D call TRBD1 (6 bases). The sequence came from a man aged 18 to 29 with active or convalescent COVID-19. The CDR3 reads CASSEAWQGIGYTF. DNA for the CDR3: TGTGCCAGCAGTGAAGCATGGCAGGGGATTGGCTACACCTTC.